Each of the 4 T cell receptor beta chains below was sequenced from the same sample in a study of control samples from healthy donors and cancer patients. Sequenced by immunoSEQ multiplex PCR; TCRdb stores in-frame clones only, minus some. The table includes 160,000 or so clones, around 96% detected once. The specimen was blood. The receptors were sampled from a woman aged 30 to 39 in good health.

V usage is TRBV5-1 and J usage is TRBJ2-7; either TRBD1 or TRBD2 may fit D (5 bases each). Trimming removed 8 bases from V and 2 bases from J, with 14 bases in between. The CDR3 totals 13 residues. Germline values: CDR1 SGHRS, CDR2 YFSETQ. CDR3 nucleotide sequence: TGCGCCAGTACCGGGACGGATGCCTACGAGCAGTACTTC. Amino acid sequence: CASTGTDAYEQYF. Full variable domain (outside the CDR3, taken from reference TRBV5-1 and TRBJ2-7): KAGVTQTPRYLIKTRGQQVTLSCSPISGHRSVSWYQQTPGQGLQFLFEYFSETQRNKGNFPGRFSGRQFSNSRSEMNVSTLELGDSALYLCASTGTDAYEQYFGPGTRLTVT.

This chain uses TRBV24-1 with TRBJ1-1; D call uncertain. The CDR3 contains 12 residues. The V gene lost 2 bases and the J gene lost 10 bases, with 10 bases spanning the gap. Germline V lookup: CDR1 KGHDR, CDR2 SFDVKD. The CDR3 DNA reads TGTGCCACCAGTGATTCACGAGGAGGAGCTTTCTTT. Translated: CATSDSRGGAFF.

The genes are TRBV12-3 or TRBV12-4 and TRBJ2-1, with D uncertain. The CDR3 has 12 residues. Trimming pared 3 bases from V and 7 bases from J, leaving 7 bases between. The CDR3 DNA sequence: TGTGCCAGCAGTTTCTCCGGGAATGAGCAGTTCTTC. Translated: CASSFSGNEQFF.

The rearrangement uses TRBV7-9 and TRBJ2-2; 8 bases agree with TRBD2. Germline V lookup: CDR1 SEHNR, CDR2 FQNEAQ (reference sequence). This CDR3 contains 16 residues. J was trimmed by 3 bases and V by 5 bases; bases with no gene match: 8. The DNA for the CDR3 is TGTGCCAGCAGCCCGTCGTGGCGGGGGGACACCGGGGAGCTGTTTTTT. This codes for CASSPSWRGDTGELFF.